The rows below give T cell receptor beta chains drawn from one sample of a study of HIV-infected patients and healthy controls. TCRdb re-analysed the 5' RACE reads in MiXCR, keeping a single row per CDR3 protein. The sample consists of about 16,000 distinct CDR3 sequences, 9% to 9.5% of them appearing once. The specimen was blood. The receptors derive from an adult in good health. The CDR3 runs from the conserved cysteine through the conserved F or W. Each record gives: CDR3 DNA, CDR3 protein, D gene, clone size, J gene, V gene. A D gene is named only where the DNA matches it firmly. Expanded clones are given a class, and other clones once, few, many or no size at all.

cdr3_nt: TGTGCCAGCAGCCCCCTAAAAGCGGGCAGCACAGATACGCAGTATTTT
cdr3_aa: CASSPLKAGSTDTQYF
d_call: .
clone_size: many
j_call: TRBJ2-3
v_call: TRBV13

cdr3_nt: TGTGCCACCAGTGATTTAGCCACAGGGGACACCGGGGAGCTGTTTTTT
cdr3_aa: CATSDLATGDTGELFF
d_call: TRBD1
clone_size: many
j_call: TRBJ2-2
v_call: TRBV24-1

cdr3_nt: TGTGCCAGCAGTTACAGGGACAATCAGCCCCAGCATTTT
cdr3_aa: CASSYRDNQPQHF
d_call: .
clone_size: many
j_call: TRBJ1-5
v_call: TRBV6-5

cdr3_nt: TGTGCCAGCAGTAACTCCTTCGAGGATGAAAAACTGTTTTTT
cdr3_aa: CASSNSFEDEKLFF
d_call: .
clone_size: many
j_call: TRBJ1-4
v_call: TRBV2

cdr3_nt: TGTGCCTGGAGTGAAAACCCCCTCGTAGCGGCCACAGATACGCAGTATTTT
cdr3_aa: CAWSENPLVAATDTQYF
d_call: .
clone_size: many
j_call: TRBJ2-3
v_call: TRBV30

cdr3_nt: TGTGCCAGCAGTTCGGGACAGGACGGTGAAAAACTGTTTTTT
cdr3_aa: CASSSGQDGEKLFF
d_call: TRBD1
clone_size: few
j_call: TRBJ1-4
v_call: TRBV28

cdr3_nt: TGCAGTGCTAGCGGGACTTCCTCAGATACGCAGTATTTT
cdr3_aa: CSASGTSSDTQYF
d_call: .
clone_size: medium-sized
j_call: TRBJ2-3
v_call: TRBV20-1

cdr3_nt: TGTGCCAGCAGTTACTCGAACCCTCCTAGCTTAACCTCCTACGAGCAGTACTTC
cdr3_aa: CASSYSNPPSLTSYEQYF
d_call: .
clone_size: many
j_call: TRBJ2-7
v_call: TRBV6-5

cdr3_nt: TGCAGTGCTAGAGCCCAAGCGGGTACTGAAGCTTTCTTT
cdr3_aa: CSARAQAGTEAFF
d_call: .
clone_size: many
j_call: TRBJ1-1
v_call: TRBV20-1

cdr3_nt: TGTGCCAGCAGCCTATCCCCGGTGCGGGGGGTCGTCACAAAGAGCTCCTACAATGAGCAGTTCTTC
cdr3_aa: CASSLSPVRGVVTKSSYNEQFF
d_call: TRBD2
clone_size: .
j_call: TRBJ2-1
v_call: TRBV5-4

cdr3_nt: TGTGCCAGTAGTATGGGTTGGAGACTAGCGGGACGCACCGGGGAGCTGTTTTTT
cdr3_aa: CASSMGWRLAGRTGELFF
d_call: TRBD2
clone_size: few
j_call: TRBJ2-2
v_call: TRBV19

cdr3_nt: TGCAGCGTGGAACAGGGGGCGGGTAGCGGGAGCTCCTACAATGAGCAGTTCTTC
cdr3_aa: CSVEQGAGSGSSYNEQFF
d_call: .
clone_size: many
j_call: TRBJ2-1
v_call: TRBV29-1

cdr3_nt: TGCAGTGCTAGAGATCCCGCGGGATCCACAGATACGCAGTATTTT
cdr3_aa: CSARDPAGSTDTQYF
d_call: .
clone_size: many
j_call: TRBJ2-3
v_call: TRBV20-1

cdr3_nt: TGTGCCAGCAGCGGAGGGGGCGGGACATACAATGAGCAGTTCTTC
cdr3_aa: CASSGGGGTYNEQFF
d_call: .
clone_size: many
j_call: TRBJ2-1
v_call: TRBV9

cdr3_nt: TGCAGTGCTAGAACCAACCGGGACTCTGGGGCCAACGTCCTGACTTTC
cdr3_aa: CSARTNRDSGANVLTF
d_call: .
clone_size: .
j_call: TRBJ2-6
v_call: TRBV20-1

cdr3_nt: TGTGCCAGCACCACGGGAGCGGGAGGGGATACGCAGTATTTT
cdr3_aa: CASTTGAGGDTQYF
d_call: TRBD2
clone_size: medium-sized
j_call: TRBJ2-3
v_call: TRBV12-3/TRBV12-4

cdr3_nt: TGTGCCAGCGGACAGGCGGGATTCTCTGGGGCCAACGTCCTGACTTTC
cdr3_aa: CASGQAGFSGANVLTF
d_call: .
clone_size: few
j_call: TRBJ2-6
v_call: TRBV7-6

cdr3_nt: TGTGCCACCAGCAGGGATATCAGGGGGCTGCAGACCCAGTACTTC
cdr3_aa: CATSRDIRGLQTQYF
d_call: TRBD1
clone_size: medium-sized
j_call: TRBJ2-5
v_call: TRBV15

cdr3_nt: TGTGCCAGCTACAGGGTCGGGGGATACGAGCAGTACTTC
cdr3_aa: CASYRVGGYEQYF
d_call: .
clone_size: many
j_call: TRBJ2-7
v_call: TRBV28

cdr3_nt: TGCGCCAGCAGCTTGGGGACAGGGTTGGATCAGCCCCAGCATTTT
cdr3_aa: CASSLGTGLDQPQHF
d_call: TRBD1
clone_size: .
j_call: TRBJ1-5
v_call: TRBV5-1